These 14 T cell receptor beta chains originate from one sample sequenced in a study of CD8 T cells in Susac syndrome. With random hexamers, 0.5 to 1 ug RNA was reverse transcribed. TCRdb reanalysed the immunoSEQ multiplex PCR reads using MiXCR and keeps one entry per CDR3 protein. The sample lists about 200,000 distinct CDR3 sequences; roughly 96% were seen once. The sample consisted of CD4+ T cells from PBMCs. The receptors here all came from a human donor with multiple sclerosis.

The chain employs TRBV29-1 and TRBJ1-2; D unclear. From germline, CDR1 is SQVTM and CDR2 ANQGSEA. The CDR3 is made up of 10 amino acids. The V gene lost 4 bases and the J gene lost 8 bases, with 8 bases spanning the gap. CDR3 in amino acids: CSVGENGYTF. CDR3 bases: TGCAGCGTTGGAGAAAACGGCTACACCTTC.

The V and J genes are TRBV29-1 and TRBJ2-3, with D possibly TRBD1 on 6 matching bases. Looked up from germline, CDR1 is SQVTM and CDR2 is ANQGSEA. V lost 4 bases, J lost 4 bases, and 15 bases lay in between. The CDR3 sequence is 14 residues long. In DNA, the CDR3 is TGCAGCGTTGGACAGGTTTGGGGCCCAGATACGCAGTATTTT. Protein: CSVGQVWGPDTQYF.

V is TRBV29-1 and J is TRBJ2-4; D is possibly TRBD2 (6 bases). The V gene's germline CDR1 is SQVTM and CDR2 ANQGSEA. Between the trimmed V and J ends, which lost 7 bases and 6 bases, there was a span of 16 bases. The CDR3 length is 13 residues. Here the CDR3 reads CSARSGTLNIQYF. In DNA, the CDR3 is TGCAGCGCAAGGTCCGGGACTCTAAACATTCAGTACTTC. Drawing the rest from reference TRBV29-1 and TRBJ2-4, the complete variable domain is SAVISQKPSRDICQRGTSLTIQCQVDSQVTMMFWYRQQPGQSLTLIATANQGSEATYESGFVIDKFPISRPNLTFSTLTVSNMSPEDSSIYLCSARSGTLNIQYFGAGTRLSVL.

This sequence joins TRBV30 and TRBJ1-1; maybe TRBD1 (6 bases). Germline V CDR1 and CDR2: GTSNPN, SVGIG (reference sequence). The CDR3 has 13 amino acids. V lost 5 bases and J lost 1, with 11 bases in between. The chain's CDR3 is CAWWGRKNTEAFF. As DNA, the CDR3 is TGTGCCTGGTGGGGGCGGAAGAACACTGAAGCTTTCTTT.

The chain uses TRBV18 and TRBJ2-3, with TRBD2 as a possible D gene (5 bases). Germline assignment: CDR1 KGHSH and CDR2 LQKENI. This CDR3 contains 11 residues. V was pared by 4 bases and J by 11 bases, with 10 bases between. The CDR3 spells CASSRRMGQYF. The CDR3, as DNA: TGTGCCAGCTCACGGAGGATGGGGCAGTATTTT.

This rearrangement joins TRBV11-2 to TRBJ1-1; D possibly corresponds to TRBD1 (6 bases). The germline V and J ends were trimmed by 5 bases and 7 bases, with 20 bases remaining between them. Germline V gene data show CDR1 as SGHAT and CDR2 as FQNNGV. CDR3 length: 15 amino acids. This CDR3 is CASSIRRGGNGEAFF. The CDR3 DNA is TGTGCCAGCAGCATCCGAAGAGGGGGAAACGGTGAAGCTTTCTTT.

The rearrangement links TRBV29-1 to TRBJ2-1, with unresolved D. Germline CDR1 SQVTM, CDR2 ANQGSEA. The CDR3 consists of 12 residues. Deletions cut 4 bases from V and 4 bases from J, with 8 bases between. CDR3: CSVADQYNEQFF. In nucleotides, the CDR3 is TGCAGCGTTGCGGACCAATACAATGAGCAGTTCTTC.

The DNA of the CDR3 is TGTGCCATCAGTGAGTCGGCTAGCGTTCGTGAGCAGTTCTTC. The encoded protein is CAISESASVREQFF. This sequence joins TRBV10-3 and TRBJ2-1; tentative D call: TRBD2 (6 bases). The CDR3 consists of 14 residues. Trimming removed 0 bases at V and 9 bases at J, with 12 bases between. CDR1 is ENHRY, CDR2 SYGVKD, per germline.

The J gene is TRBJ2-1, the V gene TRBV5-6, with 9 bases lining up with TRBD1. There are 13 residues in the CDR3. V was clipped by 3 bases and J by 13 bases; unmatched bases: 8. Germline V gene lookup returns CDR1 SGHDT and CDR2 YYEEEE. CDR3 sequence reads: CASSWDRDVGQFF. CDR3 DNA: TGTGCCAGCAGCTGGGACAGGGATGTTGGACAGTTCTTC. Filled out from reference TRBV5-6 and TRBJ2-1, the complete variable domain reads DAGVTQSPTHLIKTRGQQVTLRCSPKSGHDTVSWYQQALGQGPQFIFQYYEEEERQRGNFPDRFSGHQFPNYSSELNVNALLLGDSALYLCASSWDRDVGQFFGPGTRLTVL.

The chain is built from TRBV7-9 and TRBJ2-3; D ambiguous. Trimming stripped 5 bases from V and 7 bases from J, with 7 bases between. The CDR3 loop spans 11 amino acids. Germline CDR1 reads SEHNR; CDR2 reads FQNEAQ (reference sequence). This CDR3 reads CASSPDNTQYF. For the CDR3, the DNA is TGTGCCAGCAGCCCCGACAATACGCAGTATTTT.

This chain uses TRBV15 with TRBJ1-1, with TRBD1 matching over 8 bases. The germline V gene encodes CDR1 LNHNV and CDR2 YYDKDF (reference sequence). V was pared by 4 bases and J by 3 bases, with 10 bases of the junction left unmatched. This CDR3 has 16 residues. This CDR3 reads CATSTGQGLLDTEAFF. The CDR3 DNA sequence: TGTGCCACCAGCACCGGACAGGGTTTATTAGACACTGAAGCTTTCTTT.

This chain joins TRBV20-1 and TRBJ2-3; TRBD2 matches at 14 bases. Unmatched junction bases numbered 4, after V lost 2 bases and J lost 6 bases. This CDR3 is 15 amino acids long. Germline values: CDR1 DFQATT, CDR2 SNEGSKA (reference sequence). The CDR3 protein is CSARSRTSGRDTQYF. The DNA of the CDR3 is TGCAGTGCTAGATCGAGGACTAGCGGGAGGGATACGCAGTATTTT.

The chain links TRBV6-2 or TRBV6-3 to TRBJ2-3; D possibly corresponds to TRBD1 (6 bases). Trimming stripped 4 bases from V and 6 bases from J, with 32 bases between. This CDR3 contains 20 residues. The germline gives CDR1 MNHEY, CDR2 SVGEGT. CDR3 sequence reads: CASSSMHRVLPNGILDTQYF. CDR3 DNA: TGTGCCAGCAGTTCCATGCACAGGGTTTTACCCAATGGCATCCTGGATACGCAGTATTTT.

The chain links TRBV6-5 to TRBJ1-5; no clear D gene. Germline V gives CDR1 MNHEY, CDR2 SVGAGI. The CDR3 has 15 amino acids. V lost 6 bases to trimming and J lost 0 bases, with 12 bases between them. The CDR3 loop is CASRVQSHSNQPQHF. The DNA for the CDR3 is TGTGCCAGCAGAGTGCAAAGCCATAGCAATCAGCCCCAGCATTTT.